A selection of T cell receptor beta chains follows, all from one sample in a study of blood T cell repertoires in COVID-19. Profiling relied on immunoSEQ multiplex PCR, and the TCRdb table lists in-frame clones only, not all of them. In the table there are 100,000 or so clones, about nine tenths of which are singletons. Sequencing input: peripheral blood. The source of these receptors is a woman aged 50 to 60 with COVID-19, enrolled during active disease. CDR3s include the opening cysteine and the closing phenylalanine or tryptophan. Each record gives: D gene, clone size, V gene, J gene, CDR3 protein, CDR3 DNA. D genes are given only for firm matches. Expanded clones get a size class; other rows say once, few or many, or leave the size out.

D: TRBD1; size: -; V: TRBV11-3; J: TRBJ2-7; CDR3: CASSLGGTGDYEQYF; DNA: TGTGCCAGCAGCTTAGGCGGGACAGGGGACTACGAGCAGTACTTC
D: -; size: -; V: TRBV11-2; J: TRBJ1-2; CDR3: CASSLGQYGYTF; DNA: TGTGCCAGCAGCCTTGGACAGTATGGCTACACCTTC
D: -; size: -; V: TRBV15; J: TRBJ1-6; CDR3: CATSRHPTQDYNSPLHF; DNA: TGTGCCACCAGCAGACACCCAACACAGGATTATAATTCACCCCTCCACTTT
D: TRBD2; size: -; V: TRBV2; J: TRBJ2-7; CDR3: CASSAGLTVTYEQYF; DNA: TGTGCCAGCAGTGCGGGACTAACAGTTACCTACGAGCAGTACTTC
D: TRBD1; size: -; V: TRBV7-3; J: TRBJ2-1; CDR3: CASSSGDRYNEQFF; DNA: TGTGCCAGCAGCTCTGGGGACAGATACAATGAGCAGTTCTTC
D: -; size: -; V: TRBV7-9; J: TRBJ1-6; CDR3: CASSSTNSPLHF; DNA: TGTGCCAGCAGCTCTACTAATTCACCCCTCCACTTT
D: -; size: -; V: TRBV6-5; J: TRBJ2-7; CDR3: CASSTRETGSYEQYF; DNA: TGTGCCAGCAGTACCCGCGAGACAGGTTCCTACGAGCAGTACTTC
D: TRBD2; size: -; V: TRBV19; J: TRBJ2-3; CDR3: CATGLAGGPTDTQYF; DNA: TGTGCCACGGGACTAGCGGGGGGACCCACAGATACGCAGTATTTT
D: TRBD1; size: -; V: TRBV18; J: TRBJ1-1; CDR3: CASSPYGQGGTEAFF; DNA: TGTGCCAGCTCACCGTACGGACAGGGGGGCACTGAAGCTTTCTTT
D: -; size: once; V: TRBV28; J: TRBJ1-6; CDR3: CASSPTTSRLVSPLHF; DNA: TGTGCCAGCAGCCCCACGACATCTCGCCTCGTTTCACCCCTCCACTTT
D: -; size: -; V: TRBV6-5; J: TRBJ1-3; CDR3: CASTRADSGNTIYF; DNA: TGTGCCAGCACGAGGGCAGACTCTGGAAACACCATATATTTT
D: TRBD1; size: -; V: TRBV2; J: TRBJ1-1; CDR3: CASSVGQAFGAFF; DNA: TGTGCCAGCAGTGTGGGACAGGCTTTTGGAGCTTTCTTT
D: -; size: -; V: TRBV5-4; J: TRBJ1-2; CDR3: CASSLSSQGYGYTF; DNA: TGTGCCAGCAGCTTGAGTTCCCAGGGGTATGGCTACACCTTC
D: TRBD1; size: -; V: TRBV7-2; J: TRBJ1-2; CDR3: CASSSRRGSYTF; DNA: TGTGCCAGCAGCTCCCGCAGGGGGAGCTACACCTTC
D: -; size: -; V: TRBV19; J: TRBJ1-2; CDR3: CASSPDSRSLPNYGYTF; DNA: TGTGCCAGTAGTCCGGACAGCCGCTCTTTGCCGAACTATGGCTACACCTTC
D: -; size: -; V: TRBV13; J: TRBJ1-3; CDR3: CASSPGLNSGNTIYF; DNA: TGTGCCAGCAGCCCCGGACTGAACTCTGGAAACACCATATATTTT
D: TRBD2; size: once; V: TRBV19; J: TRBJ2-1; CDR3: CASSKRPLTSGGSYSYNEQFF; DNA: TGTGCCAGTAGTAAACGGCCACTGACTAGCGGGGGGTCCTACTCCTACAATGAGCAGTTCTTC
D: -; size: -; V: TRBV19; J: TRBJ2-7; CDR3: CASTPDFSSSYEQYF; DNA: TGTGCCAGTACTCCGGACTTCTCAAGCTCCTACGAGCAGTACTTC
D: -; size: -; V: TRBV6-1; J: TRBJ1-1; CDR3: CASSGGGINMNTEAFF; DNA: TGTGCCAGCAGTGGGGGGGGGATAAACATGAACACTGAAGCTTTCTTT
D: TRBD1; size: -; V: TRBV19; J: TRBJ1-2; CDR3: CASSIGGQGGGYTF; DNA: TGTGCCAGTAGTATAGGAGGACAGGGAGGAGGCTACACCTTC
D: -; size: -; V: TRBV6-5; J: TRBJ1-1; CDR3: CASSSTGTNTEAFF; DNA: TGTGCCAGCAGTTCAACAGGAACTAACACTGAAGCTTTCTTT
D: TRBD1; size: -; V: TRBV2; J: TRBJ2-1; CDR3: CASRTGGDNEQFF; DNA: TGTGCCAGCCGGACAGGGGGGGACAATGAGCAGTTCTTC
D: -; size: -; V: TRBV6-5; J: TRBJ2-3; CDR3: CASSSSDSPVSDTQYF; DNA: TGTGCCAGCAGTTCCTCGGACTCGCCCGTCTCAGATACGCAGTATTTT
D: -; size: -; V: TRBV6-2/TRBV6-3; J: TRBJ1-1; CDR3: CASSFGTLNTEAFF; DNA: TGTGCCAGCAGCTTCGGGACTTTGAACACTGAAGCTTTCTTT
D: TRBD2; size: -; V: TRBV6-6; J: TRBJ2-2; CDR3: CASSSPSSGTGELFF; DNA: TGTGCCAGCAGTTCTCCCTCTAGCGGCACCGGGGAGCTGTTTTTT
D: -; size: -; V: TRBV10-1; J: TRBJ1-2; CDR3: CASSDQQGNGYTF; DNA: TGCGCCAGCAGTGACCAACAGGGAAATGGCTACACCTTC
D: TRBD1; size: -; V: TRBV2; J: TRBJ1-2; CDR3: CASVNSDRGLRGYTF; DNA: TGTGCCAGCGTAAATTCGGACAGGGGATTACGGGGCTACACCTTC
D: -; size: -; V: TRBV5-5; J: TRBJ2-6; CDR3: CASSFSGTFYSGANVLTF; DNA: TGTGCCAGCAGCTTTTCTGGCACCTTTTACTCTGGGGCCAACGTCCTGACTTTC
D: TRBD2; size: -; V: TRBV4-1; J: TRBJ2-1; CDR3: CASSPLGGSYNEQFF; DNA: TGCGCCAGCAGCCCCTTGGGGGGGAGCTACAATGAGCAGTTCTTC
D: TRBD1; size: -; V: TRBV28; J: TRBJ2-7; CDR3: CASSPNRDRGSYEQYF; DNA: TGTGCCAGCAGTCCTAACCGGGACAGGGGATCCTACGAGCAGTACTTC
D: TRBD1; size: -; V: TRBV5-1; J: TRBJ2-5; CDR3: CASSLRTGETQYF; DNA: TGCGCCAGCAGCTTGCGGACAGGAGAGACCCAGTACTTC
D: -; size: -; V: TRBV21-1; J: TRBJ1-2; CDR3: CASSINRVDYGYTF; DNA: TGTGCCAGCAGCATAAACAGGGTGGACTATGGCTACACCTTC
D: -; size: -; V: TRBV6-6; J: TRBJ1-5; CDR3: CASSYSTADQPQHF; DNA: TGTGCCAGCAGTTACTCCACAGCCGATCAGCCCCAGCATTTT
D: -; size: -; V: TRBV27; J: TRBJ1-1; CDR3: CASTSRRYTEAFF; DNA: TGTGCCAGCACCTCAAGGAGGTACACTGAAGCTTTCTTT
D: -; size: -; V: TRBV6-4; J: TRBJ1-2; CDR3: CASSVEAGANYGYTF; DNA: TGTGCCAGCAGTGTCGAGGCAGGGGCTAACTATGGCTACACCTTC
D: -; size: few; V: TRBV12-2; J: TRBJ1-1; CDR3: CASRLGDRDWVNTEAFF; DNA: TGTGCAAGTCGCTTAGGGGACAGGGACTGGGTGAACACTGAAGCTTTCTTT
D: -; size: -; V: TRBV27; J: TRBJ2-5; CDR3: CASRRTGVLETQYF; DNA: TGTGCCAGCAGGAGAACGGGGGTTCTGGAGACCCAGTACTTC
D: TRBD1; size: once; V: TRBV5-4; J: TRBJ1-4; CDR3: CASSSGTARGTNEKLFF; DNA: TGTGCCAGCAGCTCCGGGACAGCGAGGGGAACTAATGAAAAACTGTTTTTT
D: -; size: -; V: TRBV30; J: TRBJ1-1; CDR3: CAWSGQPNTEAFF; DNA: TGTGCCTGGAGCGGACAGCCGAACACTGAAGCTTTCTTT
D: -; size: -; V: TRBV11-2; J: TRBJ1-2; CDR3: CASSLGRLANYGYTF; DNA: TGTGCCAGCAGCTTAGGCAGGTTAGCTAACTATGGCTACACCTTC
D: -; size: -; V: TRBV13; J: TRBJ2-5; CDR3: CASSFGGLRETQYF; DNA: TGTGCCAGCAGCTTCGGGGGTCTCCGGGAGACCCAGTACTTC
D: -; size: -; V: TRBV19; J: TRBJ1-2; CDR3: CASTGGYGYTF; DNA: TGTGCCAGTACGGGAGGCTATGGCTACACCTTC
D: -; size: -; V: TRBV6-2/TRBV6-3; J: TRBJ2-5; CDR3: CASSYRAYQETQYF; DNA: TGTGCCAGCAGTTACCGCGCATACCAAGAGACCCAGTACTTC
D: -; size: once; V: TRBV27; J: TRBJ1-5; CDR3: CASGDGERGDQPQHF; DNA: TGTGCCAGCGGGGACGGGGAGCGGGGGGATCAGCCCCAGCATTTT
D: -; size: -; V: TRBV7-9; J: TRBJ1-1; CDR3: CATRGLTEAFF; DNA: TGTGCCACCAGAGGACTAACTGAAGCTTTCTTT
D: -; size: -; V: TRBV12-3/TRBV12-4; J: TRBJ1-2; CDR3: CASSLQLYGYTF; DNA: TGTGCCAGCAGTTTACAGTTATATGGCTACACCTTC
D: -; size: -; V: TRBV5-4; J: TRBJ2-1; CDR3: CASSLDSREQFF; DNA: TGTGCCAGCAGCTTGGACAGCAGGGAGCAGTTCTTC
D: TRBD1; size: -; V: TRBV30; J: TRBJ1-2; CDR3: CAWSVQGANYGYTF; DNA: TGTGCCTGGAGTGTACAGGGGGCTAACTATGGCTACACCTTC
D: TRBD2; size: -; V: TRBV29-1; J: TRBJ2-7; CDR3: CSVAGLADSYEQYF; DNA: TGCAGCGTCGCCGGACTAGCGGATTCCTACGAGCAGTACTTC
D: -; size: -; V: TRBV7-2; J: TRBJ2-5; CDR3: CASSSKETQYF; DNA: TGTGCCAGCAGCTCCAAAGAGACCCAGTACTTC
D: -; size: once; V: TRBV2; J: TRBJ1-1; CDR3: CASITNTEAFF; DNA: TGTGCCAGCATCACAAACACTGAAGCTTTCTTT
D: -; size: -; V: TRBV6-5; J: TRBJ1-1; CDR3: CATHDVGWTEAFF; DNA: TGTGCCACCCACGATGTGGGCTGGACTGAAGCTTTCTTT
D: TRBD1; size: once; V: TRBV7-8; J: TRBJ1-3; CDR3: CASSLGTGGNTIYF; DNA: TGTGCCAGCAGCTTAGGGACAGGGGGAAACACCATATATTTT
D: TRBD1; size: once; V: TRBV10-3; J: TRBJ2-2; CDR3: CAISAVGQLNTGELFF; DNA: TGTGCCATCAGTGCGGTGGGACAGCTTAACACCGGGGAGCTGTTTTTT